These T cell receptor beta chains were read from a single sample in a study of T cell responses to AZD1222 COVID-19 vaccine. Assay: immunoSEQ multiplex PCR; the TCRdb copy retains only in-frame clones and omits some. The table includes about 130,000 clones, around 90% detected once. The sample consisted of peripheral blood, taken on day 0 of AZD1222 vaccination. These TCRs come from an adult in good health. The CDR3 runs from the conserved cysteine through the conserved F or W. D genes are given only for firm matches. Size values are once, few and many counts, or a class for expanded clones, and some rows have none.

clone_size | j_call | d_call | v_call | cdr3_aa
- | TRBJ1-2 | TRBD1 | TRBV3-1/TRBV3-2 | CASSPTSGTGLVWDGYTF
- | TRBJ2-7 | - | TRBV7-9 | CASSPSATYEQYF
- | TRBJ2-5 | TRBD2 | TRBV4-2 | CASSLLSGGEETQYF
- | TRBJ1-4 | - | TRBV5-1 | CASSFTPATNEKLFF
once | TRBJ1-6 | - | TRBV5-6 | CASSLRSNSPLHF
- | TRBJ1-1 | - | TRBV3-1/TRBV3-2 | CASSQPGAHTEAFF
- | TRBJ2-2 | - | TRBV4-1 | CASSREKSNTGELFF
- | TRBJ2-7 | - | TRBV6-5 | CASTQRRYEQYF
- | TRBJ1-2 | - | TRBV18 | CASSPLEYAGRDDGYTF
- | TRBJ1-1 | - | TRBV7-9 | CASRARGAGSEAFF
- | TRBJ1-3 | - | TRBV7-2 | CASSLGAYSGNTIYF
- | TRBJ1-4 | - | TRBV19 | CASRRLATNEKLFF
- | TRBJ1-1 | - | TRBV5-1 | CASSLTTGVMNTEAFF
once | TRBJ2-3 | - | TRBV6-4 | CASSDGPSTDTQYF
- | TRBJ1-2 | - | TRBV7-9 | CASSFSTTGGYGYTF
- | TRBJ1-1 | TRBD1 | TRBV6-5 | CASTSLRTGGTEAFF
- | TRBJ2-1 | - | TRBV7-7 | CASGPTGSAYNEQFF
- | TRBJ1-5 | - | TRBV4-2 | CASSQDLGSGNQPQHF
- | TRBJ1-5 | - | TRBV19 | CASASAYNQPQHF
- | TRBJ1-2 | TRBD1 | TRBV6-2/TRBV6-3 | CASSYGLEGARYGYTF
- | TRBJ2-1 | - | TRBV4-1 | CASSQDLFKVSYNEQFF
- | TRBJ2-3 | - | TRBV6-5 | CASQDFIRTDTQYF
- | TRBJ1-1 | - | TRBV5-6 | CASSFLDGNTEAFF
- | TRBJ1-2 | - | TRBV14 | CASSQERKGPRGYTF
- | TRBJ2-7 | - | TRBV2 | CASSEHTYSYEQYF
- | TRBJ1-5 | TRBD1 | TRBV7-2 | CASSTGQGAQPQHF
- | TRBJ1-2 | - | TRBV6-6 | CASTPTRDRLNYGYTF
- | TRBJ1-2 | - | TRBV15 | CATSREGRGGYTF
- | TRBJ1-1 | - | TRBV7-9 | CASSSQLGGGTEAFF
- | TRBJ1-6 | - | TRBV7-9 | CASSPGQTNSPLHF
- | TRBJ2-1 | TRBD2 | TRBV3-1/TRBV3-2 | CASSQGASGSGGRQFF
- | TRBJ1-2 | TRBD1 | TRBV18 | CASSPVDRGNGYTF
- | TRBJ1-1 | - | TRBV29-1 | CSVERPGNTEAFF
once | TRBJ1-1 | - | TRBV11-3 | CASSLDHAGSTEAFF
- | TRBJ1-6 | - | TRBV15 | CATKVRLDSPLHF
- | TRBJ2-2 | TRBD1 | TRBV10-3 | CATGTGGFKDTGELFF
- | TRBJ1-2 | - | TRBV6-5 | CASSYGNGYTF
- | TRBJ1-3 | - | TRBV11-2 | CASSLIRASSGNTIYF
- | TRBJ1-1 | TRBD1 | TRBV6-1 | CASSEARGAGLEAFF
- | TRBJ2-3 | - | TRBV12-3/TRBV12-4 | CASSLSGTDTQYF
- | TRBJ2-1 | TRBD2 | TRBV9 | CASGSGTNNEQFF
- | TRBJ1-2 | - | TRBV5-1 | CASSLEQEYGYTF
- | TRBJ1-2 | - | TRBV14 | CASSQVRGGSGGYTF
- | TRBJ2-3 | - | TRBV30 | CAWSVLDSRNADTQYF
- | TRBJ2-2 | TRBD1 | TRBV4-3 | CASSQENIGTGGTGELFF
- | TRBJ2-3 | TRBD1 | TRBV5-1 | CASSRDRETDTQYF
- | TRBJ2-2 | - | TRBV4-2 | CASSQDRAAGELFF
- | TRBJ1-2 | - | TRBV6-5 | CATVTGRYGYTF